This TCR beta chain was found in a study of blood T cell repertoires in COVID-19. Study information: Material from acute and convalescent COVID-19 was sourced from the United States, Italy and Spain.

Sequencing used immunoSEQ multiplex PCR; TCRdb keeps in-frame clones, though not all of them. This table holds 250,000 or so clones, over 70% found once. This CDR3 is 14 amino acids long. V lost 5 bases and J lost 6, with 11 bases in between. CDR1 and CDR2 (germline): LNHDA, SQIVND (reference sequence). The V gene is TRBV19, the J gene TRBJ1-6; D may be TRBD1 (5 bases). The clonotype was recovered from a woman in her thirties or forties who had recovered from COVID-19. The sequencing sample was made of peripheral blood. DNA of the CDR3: TGTGCCAGTAGTCTGCAGGGAGGTAATTCACCCCTCCACTTT. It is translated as CASSLQGGNSPLHF.